This entry features one T cell receptor (beta chain) sequence. As yet, its antigen is unknown. Here immunoSEQ multiplex PCR was the method, and the copy in TCRdb shows in-frame clones only, minus some. The sample contains about 4,700 clones, roughly two thirds of which appear only once. V lost 2 bases and J lost 2, with 9 bases in between. The CDR3 is 14 residues long. Germline CDR1 reads MNHNS; CDR2 reads SASEGT. This sample was included in a study of CD8 T cell repertoires and HIV-1 epitope variants. About the study: T cells were stimulated with Twenty-five Gag and Nef peptides separately.

The sequence was collected from a male donor with HIV. The chain combines TRBV6-1 with TRBJ2-5, with no clear D. The specimen sequenced was cultured CD8+ T cells derived from PBMCs. The CDR3 spells CASSEFDFQETQYF. The CDR3 DNA follows: TGTGCCAGCAGTGAATTTGACTTTCAAGAGACCCAGTACTTC.